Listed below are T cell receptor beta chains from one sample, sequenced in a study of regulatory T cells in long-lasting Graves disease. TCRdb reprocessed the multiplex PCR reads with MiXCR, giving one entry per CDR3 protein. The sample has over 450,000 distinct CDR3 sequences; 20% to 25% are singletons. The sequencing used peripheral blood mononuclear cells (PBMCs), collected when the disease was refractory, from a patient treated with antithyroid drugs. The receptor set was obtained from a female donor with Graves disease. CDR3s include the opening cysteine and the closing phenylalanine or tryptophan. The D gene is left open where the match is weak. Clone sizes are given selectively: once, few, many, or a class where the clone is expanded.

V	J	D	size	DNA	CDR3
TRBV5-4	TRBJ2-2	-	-	TGTGCCAGCAGCTCCATCTCGAACACCGGGGAGCTGTTTTTT	CASSSISNTGELFF
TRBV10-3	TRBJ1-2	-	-	TGTGCCATCAGTGAGCCGGGGGGGGTTAACTATGGCTACACCTTC	CAISEPGGVNYGYTF
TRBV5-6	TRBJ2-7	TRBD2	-	TGTGCCAGCAGCTCATGGACTAGCGGCTCCTACGAGCAGTACTTC	CASSSWTSGSYEQYF
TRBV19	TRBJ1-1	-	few	TGTGCCAGTAGTATAGGCCAGGCGAGCACTGAAGCTTTCTTT	CASSIGQASTEAFF
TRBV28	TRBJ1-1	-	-	TGTGCCAGCATCTTGGGGGGGAGGGCTGAAGCTTTCTTT	CASILGGRAEAFF
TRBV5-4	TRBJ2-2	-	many	TGTGCCAGCAGCTTGGCCGGGACACAGGGACTGATCGGGGAGCTGTTTTTT	CASSLAGTQGLIGELFF
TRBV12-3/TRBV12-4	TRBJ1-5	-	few	TGTGCCAGCAGAAGGGAGCCCGAAGATCAGCCCCAGCATTTT	CASRREPEDQPQHF
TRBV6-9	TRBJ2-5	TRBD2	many	TGTGCCAGCAGTTACACTAGCGGGGCCCAAGAGACCCAGTACTTC	CASSYTSGAQETQYF
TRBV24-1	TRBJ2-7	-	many	TGTGCCACCAGTGATTGGGAGCCTCCCTACGAGCAGTACTTC	CATSDWEPPYEQYF
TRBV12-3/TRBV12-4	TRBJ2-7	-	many	TGTGCCAGCAGATCAGGACTAGGGGGAAGGCAGCAGTACTTC	CASRSGLGGRQQYF
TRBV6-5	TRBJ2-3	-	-	TGTGCCAGCAGTTACTCTCCCGGGATTCGCACAGATACGCAGTATTTT	CASSYSPGIRTDTQYF
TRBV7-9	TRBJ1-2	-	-	TGTGCCAGCAGCCAAGTGTTGGGGGTCCAGCGGGGGAAGGTCTATGGCTACACCTTC	CASSQVLGVQRGKVYGYTF
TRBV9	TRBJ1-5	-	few	TGTGCCAGCAGCCCAGACGATAGCAATCAGCCCCAGCATTTT	CASSPDDSNQPQHF
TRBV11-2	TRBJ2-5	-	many	TGTGCCACCACTCGGGGGGCGACGGGGGAGACCCAGTACTTC	CATTRGATGETQYF
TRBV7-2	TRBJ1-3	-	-	TGTGCCAGCAGCTTGCCGAAGGGAAACACCATATATTTT	CASSLPKGNTIYF
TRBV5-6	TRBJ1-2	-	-	TGTGCCAGCAGCTTGGGGACAGACAGAGGCTACACCTTC	CASSLGTDRGYTF
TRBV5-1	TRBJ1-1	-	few	TGCGCCAGCAGCTTGGACCCCTGGGGGGGACCATGGATGAACACTGAAGCTTTCTTT	CASSLDPWGGPWMNTEAFF
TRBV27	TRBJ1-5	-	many	TGTGCCAGCAGGCCCACCGGGGGGGCTGAACAGCCCCAGCATTTT	CASRPTGGAEQPQHF
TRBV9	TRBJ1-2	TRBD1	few	TGTGCCAGCAGCGTAGTCGGAGGGGGGACAGAACGGGGCTACACCTTC	CASSVVGGGTERGYTF
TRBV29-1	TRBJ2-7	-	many	TGCAGCGTTGAGGTCGGGACGGGAAACTACGAGCAGTACTTC	CSVEVGTGNYEQYF
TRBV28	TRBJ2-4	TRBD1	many	TGTGCCAGCAGTTTATTCCAGGGGGCTAGGGACATTCAGTACTTC	CASSLFQGARDIQYF
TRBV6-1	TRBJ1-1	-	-	TGTGCCAGCAGTGGAACCGGCCGGGGTGAAGCTTTCTTT	CASSGTGRGEAFF
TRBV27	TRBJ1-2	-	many	TGTGCCAGCAGTTTACGGGAGAGGGGGTATGGCTACACCTTC	CASSLRERGYGYTF
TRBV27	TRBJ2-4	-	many	TGTGCCAGCAGGACTACTAGCAACGGAAACATTCAGTACTTC	CASRTTSNGNIQYF
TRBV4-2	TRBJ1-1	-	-	TGTGCCAGCAGCCAACACACCACCACTGAAGCTTTCTTT	CASSQHTTTEAFF
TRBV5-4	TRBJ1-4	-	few	TGTGCCAGCAGCCGCAGGGGAGATGTTAATGAAAAACTGTTTTTT	CASSRRGDVNEKLFF
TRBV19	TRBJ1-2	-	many	TGTGCCAGTAGTATTGGAGGGGAGTATGGCTACACCTTC	CASSIGGEYGYTF
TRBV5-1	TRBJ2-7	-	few	TGCGCCAGCAGCTCGGTTAGGAGCTCCTACGAGCAGTACTTC	CASSSVRSSYEQYF
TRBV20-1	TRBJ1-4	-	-	TGCAGTGCCTTGGCCCCGGACAAACTGTTTTTT	CSALAPDKLFF
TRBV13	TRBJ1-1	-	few	TGTGCCAGCAGCCAACAGGGAGACAAGGCTGAAGCTTTCTTT	CASSQQGDKAEAFF
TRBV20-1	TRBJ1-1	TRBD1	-	TGCAGTGCTAGGGGACAGGGAGAGAACACTGAAGCTTTCTTT	CSARGQGENTEAFF
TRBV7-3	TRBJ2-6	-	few	TGTGCCAGCAGCGCCTATATCTACCCCCCTGGGGCCAACGTCCTGACTTTC	CASSAYIYPPGANVLTF
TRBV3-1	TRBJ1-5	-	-	TGTGCCAGCAGCCAAGATCAGACAGAAAATCAGCCCCAGCATTTT	CASSQDQTENQPQHF
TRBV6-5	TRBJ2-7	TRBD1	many	TGTGCCAGCAGTTACTCGAGGTTCGTAAGGACAGGGAACTACGAGCAGTACTTC	CASSYSRFVRTGNYEQYF
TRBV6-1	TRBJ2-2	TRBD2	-	TGTGCCAGCAAGGGACTAGCGGGTTCGAACACCGGGGAGCTGTTTTTT	CASKGLAGSNTGELFF
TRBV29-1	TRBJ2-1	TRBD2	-	TGCAGCGTTGATACGGTCCTAGCGGGAGGGCCGGAGTTCTTC	CSVDTVLAGGPEFF
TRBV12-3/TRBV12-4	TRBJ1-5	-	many	TGTGCCAGCAGCTCCTCGCGGGGCCTAAATCAGCCCCAGCATTTT	CASSSSRGLNQPQHF
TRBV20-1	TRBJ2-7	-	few	TGCAGTGCTCCCTTCGTTGGCTACTACGAGCAGTACTTC	CSAPFVGYYEQYF
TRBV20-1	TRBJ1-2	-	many	TGCAGTGCTAGAAAACAGGGCGACTATGGCTACACCTTC	CSARKQGDYGYTF
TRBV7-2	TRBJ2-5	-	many	TGTGCCAGCAGCTACGACTACCAGGCGACCCAGTACTTC	CASSYDYQATQYF
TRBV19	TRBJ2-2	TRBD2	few	TGTGCCAGTAGCATACTAGCGACCGGGGAGCTGTTTTTT	CASSILATGELFF
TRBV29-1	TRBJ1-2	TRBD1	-	TGCAGCGTTGAAGATCAGGGACAGGGGGCGCGAGGCTACACCTTC	CSVEDQGQGARGYTF
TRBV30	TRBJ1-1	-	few	TGTGCCTGGAACCCCGGATGGGATGTTGGCACTGAAGCTTTCTTT	CAWNPGWDVGTEAFF
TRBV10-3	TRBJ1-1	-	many	TGTGCCATCAGTGATGTGGGGGGACACACTGAAGCTTTCTTT	CAISDVGGHTEAFF
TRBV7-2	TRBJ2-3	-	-	TGTGCCAGCAGCTTAAACGTAGATACGCAGTATTTT	CASSLNVDTQYF
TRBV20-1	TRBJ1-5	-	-	TGCAGTGCTAGAGAATTTGGACCACGAAATCAGCCCCAGCATTTT	CSAREFGPRNQPQHF
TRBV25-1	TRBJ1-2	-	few	TGTGCCAGCAGTGATCGGAACAGGGTGAGAGGCTACACCTTC	CASSDRNRVRGYTF